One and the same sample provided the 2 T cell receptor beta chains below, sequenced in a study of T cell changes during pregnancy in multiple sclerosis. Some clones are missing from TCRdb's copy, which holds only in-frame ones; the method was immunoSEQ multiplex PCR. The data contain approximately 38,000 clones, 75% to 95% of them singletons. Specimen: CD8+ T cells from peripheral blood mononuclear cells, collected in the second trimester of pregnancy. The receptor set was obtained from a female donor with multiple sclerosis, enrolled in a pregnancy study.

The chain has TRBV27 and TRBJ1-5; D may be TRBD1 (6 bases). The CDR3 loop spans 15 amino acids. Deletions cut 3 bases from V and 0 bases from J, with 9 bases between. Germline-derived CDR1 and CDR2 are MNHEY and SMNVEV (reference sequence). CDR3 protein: CASSLSRGSNQPQHF. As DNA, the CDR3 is TGTGCCAGCAGTTTGAGCAGGGGTAGCAATCAGCCCCAGCATTTT.

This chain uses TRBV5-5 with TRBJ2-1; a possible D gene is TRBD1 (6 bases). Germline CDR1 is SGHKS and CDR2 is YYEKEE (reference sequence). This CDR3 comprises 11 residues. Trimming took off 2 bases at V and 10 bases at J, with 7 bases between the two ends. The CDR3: CASSFTGEQFF. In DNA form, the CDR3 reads TGTGCCAGCAGCTTCACAGGGGAGCAGTTCTTC.